This TCR beta chain comes out of a study of cytomegalovirus exposure and HLA in healthy donors. General observations from the study: Earlier results showed most TCR beta V segments being productive about 87% or about 30% of the time.

The study ran its PCR with 60 Vbeta and 13 Jbeta primers. Data came from immunoSEQ multiplex PCR; TCRdb stores just in-frame clones and leaves some out. The repertoire has about 130,000 clones, approximately 81% of them found once; the top ten carry 2% to 2.5%. On this clone: Antigen unknown.

This TCR derives from a man younger than 35 in good health and CMV-seronegative. The specimen was PBMCs.

The CDR3 here is CASSAGTSGTDTQYF. CDR3 nucleotide sequence: TGTGCCAGCAGCGCCGGGACTAGCGGCACAGATACGCAGTATTTT. This chain links TRBV9 with TRBJ2-3; TRBD2 matches 10 bases. V was clipped by 3 bases and J by 1 base; unmatched bases: 2. Germline CDR1 is SGDLS and CDR2 is YYNGEE. The CDR3 contains 15 residues.